This record concerns one T cell receptor beta chain sequence. The antigen remains unidentified. With 3 bases clipped from V and 0 bases from J, the junction kept 8 bases outside the gene matches. The CDR3 runs 17 residues. In germline, CDR1 is SGHTA, CDR2 FQGNSA. The sample comes from a study of cytomegalovirus exposure and HLA in healthy donors. Overall study findings and caveats: In vitro testing confirmed a few CMV-associated chains as specific for CMV antigens. Altogether, 150 or so TCR beta chains were recorded as cytomegalovirus-associated.

Repertoires were generated with immunoSEQ multiplex PCR, while TCRdb's copy carries only in-frame clones and drops some. The profile shows approximately 120,000 clones, about 96% of them singletons. The receptor was isolated from a man aged 18 to 29 in good health and CMV-seronegative. V is TRBV7-2 and J is TRBJ2-3; 8 positions match TRBD1. The specimen sequenced was PBMCs. The CDR3 DNA reads TGTGCCAGCAGCTTTGACAGGGGACTTACTAGCACAGATACGCAGTATTTT. It yields the protein CASSFDRGLTSTDTQYF.